Listed here is a single T cell receptor beta chain. The table came from immunoSEQ multiplex PCR; TCRdb's copy has only in-frame clones and leaves some out. The sample contains 75,000 to 100,000 clones, over 75% of which appear only once. Time point meaning: baseline, week 1 (first vaccination visit). Treatment in this sample: pre-vaccination baseline after standard-of-care therapy. The donor cohort comprised cases of new WHO grade 3 or 4 IDH1-mutant, ATRX-lost astrocytoma. This sample is drawn from a study of a mutant IDH1 vaccine in newly diagnosed glioma. V was cut by 2 bases and J by 4 bases, with 11 bases left in between. This CDR3 is built from 14 residues. The germline V gene has CDR1 SNHLY and CDR2 FYNNEI.

The sequenced sample was PBMCs, obtained from a glioma patient treated with radiotherapy, temozolomide or both. The clonotype was recovered from a man in his forties or fifties with glioma. Some clones in this sample may be carry-over from other donors' samples. This chain joins TRBV2 and TRBJ1-2; D gene ambiguous. The CDR3 is CASSEYPGGYGYTF. The DNA for the CDR3 is TGTGCCAGCAGTGAATACCCAGGAGGCTATGGCTACACCTTC.